One T cell receptor beta chain is described in this entry. No antigen is known for it. Base qualities are missing; no much larger clone stands one base away. RNA was extracted with the RNeasy kit and roughly 0.45 to 1 ug was reverse transcribed using random hexamers. TCR beta CDR3 regions were amplified with the immunoSEQ multiplex PCR assay covering 54 Vbeta and 13 Jbeta segments. To correct PCR amplification bias, a synthetic template baseline was used for both primer optimization and computational correction. The study's own analysis went as follows. Only productive sequences were kept, with reads annotated to V, D and J genes according to IMGT and analyzed in immunoSEQ Analyzer. Clonality was computed as one minus Shannon entropy normalized by log2 of the number of productive unique sequences. Public and private clones were assessed among the 100 most prevalent clones of each patient and control. Clones were defined as Susac-specific when absent from the healthy and MS cohorts, from approximately 970 published viral clones and from other ImmuneACCESS disease sequences. The public reads were run again by TCRdb, first through fastp at Q25 and then through MiXCR, and only productive beta chains were kept. Rows with one shared CDR3 protein collapse into an entry with the most common genes and DNA. TCRdb's processing, not the study's, gives the V and J calls here. The sample profile shows under 550,000 distinct CDR3 sequences; 85% to 90% of them were found once. About 0.12% of the sample lies in the top ten.

The data were taken from a study of CD8 T cells in Susac syndrome (dated by TCRdb to the late 2010s). Concerning the study at large: Whether CD8+ T cell activation and differentiation in Susac syndrome was antigen driven was tested using repertoire sequencing. Clonality of the CD8+ T cell repertoire was compared between about a dozen healthy donors, roughly 14 Susac syndrome patients and about 15 multiple sclerosis patients.

Here V drops 7 bases and J drops 3 bases, and the junction holds 9 bases not matched to any gene. The cysteine opens and the phenylalanine closes a CDR3 of 13 amino acids. Of the read, only the CDR3 DNA is kept; its 39 bases are in frame from base 1. CDR1 and CDR2 were assigned from the germline V gene as SQVTM and ANQGSEA. Overall study outcomes, separate from this receptor: The number of individuals in the TCR sequencing and HLA analysis was recognized as being relatively small.

Peripheral blood CD8+ and CD4+ T cells from healthy donors, Susac syndrome patients and multiple sclerosis patients were profiled using high-throughput TCR beta sequencing. Treatment-naive patients with stable or active relapsing-remitting disease fulfilling revised McDonald criteria were used as multiple sclerosis controls. Bulk CD8+ and CD4+ T cells were purified by magnetic negative isolation, whereas CD8+ TEMRA cells were enriched by FACS. Blood was collected in EDTA tubes and processed within 24 hours, with PBMCs isolated through density gradient centrifugation. PBMCs intended for TCR sequencing were frozen in liquid nitrogen and were later thawed in a 37 degrees C water bath. A purity of at least 90% was achieved for sorted or isolated CD4+, CD8+ and CD8+ TEMRA cells.

Sample: CD8+ T cells from PBMCs. This receptor was identified in a human donor with multiple sclerosis. The rearranged chain carries TRBV29-1 and TRBJ2-7, with 7 middle bases fitting TRBD2. The nucleotide sequence is given as TGCAGCGCCGACCTTGGCGGGAGCTACGAGCAGTACTTC. Its translation is CSADLGGSYEQYF.